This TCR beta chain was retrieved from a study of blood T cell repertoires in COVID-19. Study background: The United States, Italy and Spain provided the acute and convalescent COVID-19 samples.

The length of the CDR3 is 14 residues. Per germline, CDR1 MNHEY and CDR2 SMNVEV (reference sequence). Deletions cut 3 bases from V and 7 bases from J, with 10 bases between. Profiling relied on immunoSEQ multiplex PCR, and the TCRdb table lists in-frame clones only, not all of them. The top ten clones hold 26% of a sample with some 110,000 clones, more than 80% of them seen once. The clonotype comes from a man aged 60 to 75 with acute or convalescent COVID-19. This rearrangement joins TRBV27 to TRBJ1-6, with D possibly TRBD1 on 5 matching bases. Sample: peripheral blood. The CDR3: CASSFDRANSPLHF. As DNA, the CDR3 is TGTGCCAGCAGTTTTGACAGAGCAAATTCACCCCTCCACTTT.